Presented here are 25 T cell receptor beta chains from one specimen sequenced in a study of cytomegalovirus exposure and HLA in healthy donors. Researchers ran the PCR with 60 Vbeta and 13 Jbeta primers. TCRdb's copy holds only in-frame clones and misses some; the assay was immunoSEQ multiplex PCR. The sample lists 75,000 to 100,000 clones; 50% to 80% were seen once. Sequencing was performed on PBMCs. Receptors were obtained from a man aged 60 to 75 in good health and CMV-seronegative.

A few counts support this clone. The chain employs TRBV11-3 and TRBJ2-3; 8 nucleotides agree with TRBD2. Germline assignment: CDR1 SGHNT and CDR2 YENEEA. CDR3 length: 19 residues. The trim removed 1 base at V and 4 bases at J, leaving 16 bases unmatched. CDR3 sequence: CASSLAMGLAGGSSDTQYF. The CDR3 DNA sequence: TGTGCCAGCAGCTTAGCCATGGGGTTGGCGGGAGGCAGCTCAGATACGCAGTATTTT.

This sequence joins TRBV29-1 and TRBJ2-3, with TRBD1 as a possible D gene (5 bases). Trimming stripped 6 bases from V and 2 bases from J, with 15 bases between. Germline loops: CDR1 SQVTM, CDR2 ANQGSEA. CDR3 length: 14 amino acids. CDR3 amino acids: CSVAGQGATDTQYF. DNA of the CDR3: TGCAGCGTGGCAGGGCAGGGTGCCACAGATACGCAGTATTTT.

The rearrangement links TRBV5-6 to TRBJ1-2, with a tentative D call TRBD1 (5 bases). The CDR3 extends over 13 amino acids. The V gene lost 4 bases and the J gene lost 5 bases, with 12 bases spanning the gap. The germline V gene has CDR1 SGHDT and CDR2 YYEEEE. CDR3 nucleotide sequence: TGTGCCAGCAGCCCAAGAAGGGGTTATGGCTACACCTTC. Residues: CASSPRRGYGYTF.

V and J are TRBV11-3 and TRBJ1-1; D not resolved. Trimming pared 5 bases from V and 11 bases from J, leaving 12 bases between. The CDR3 totals 11 residues. Germline V gene sequence: CDR1 SGHNT, CDR2 YENEEA. CDR3 region: CASSRRREAFF. CDR3 bases: TGTGCCAGCAGCCGGCGGCGGGAGGCTTTCTTT.

V gene TRBV6-5 combines with J gene TRBJ2-1; 9 bases match TRBD1. Germline V lookup: CDR1 MNHEY, CDR2 SVGAGI. There are 14 residues in the CDR3. V lost 10 bases to trimming and J lost 7 bases; unmatched junction nucleotides: 11. The CDR3 sequence: CAIRGQGGGNEQFF. The CDR3 DNA follows: TGTGCCATCAGGGGACAGGGAGGTGGGAATGAGCAGTTCTTC.

V gene TRBV6-1 combines with J gene TRBJ2-7; D perhaps matches TRBD2 (6 bases). CDR1 is MNHNS, CDR2 SASEGT, per germline. The CDR3 covers 13 residues. Between the trimmed V and J ends, which lost 1 base and 12 bases, there was a span of 16 bases. In nucleotides, the CDR3 is TGTGCCAGCAGTGAAGAGGCGGGCCGGGGGTGGTACTTC. Translated, it gives CASSEEAGRGWYF.

This sequence joins TRBV4-1 and TRBJ2-1, with a tentative D call TRBD1 (5 bases). Trimming took off 6 bases at V and 3 bases at J, with 12 bases between the two ends. This CDR3 region has 14 residues. Germline CDR1 and CDR2: MGHRA and YSYEKL. CDR3 protein: CASSPTENYNEQFF. The CDR3 DNA follows: TGCGCCAGCAGTCCGACAGAGAACTACAATGAGCAGTTCTTC.

This clone was counted a few times. V and J are TRBV7-6 and TRBJ2-1; D call uncertain. Looked up from germline, CDR1 is SGHVS and CDR2 is FNYEAQ. This CDR3 spans 13 amino acids. V shed 3 bases and J shed 1 base, with 4 bases lying between them. As DNA, the CDR3 is TGTGCCAGCAGCTTGGCTTCCTACAATGAGCAGTTCTTC. Its translation is CASSLASYNEQFF.

The CDR3 DNA reads as TGTGCCAGCAGCTTAGTTAGAGGGAGCGGGTACGAGCAGTACTTC. It is translated as CASSLVRGSGYEQYF. The V gene is TRBV7-6, the J gene TRBJ2-7; D might be TRBD2 (6 bases). V lost 1 base and J lost 4, with 14 bases in between. This CDR3 has 15 amino acids. Germline-derived CDR1 and CDR2 are SGHVS and FNYEAQ.

V usage is TRBV9 and J usage is TRBJ2-7; 10 bases match TRBD2. The germline V gene encodes CDR1 SGDLS and CDR2 YYNGEE. With 4 bases clipped from V and 12 bases from J, the junction kept 13 bases outside the gene matches. This CDR3 has 14 residues. The CDR3 sequence is CASSQTDTSGTAYF. DNA of the CDR3: TGTGCCAGCAGCCAGACAGACACTAGCGGGACGGCGTACTTC.

The chain recombines TRBV6-1 with TRBJ2-7; TRBD2 might be the D (5 bases). The ends were cut back, 11 bases at V and 0 bases at J, with 14 bases in the middle. CDR3 length equals 13 residues. The V gene's germline CDR1 is MNHNS and CDR2 SASEGT. CDR3: CAGGSGGSYEQYF. In nucleotides, the CDR3 is TGTGCCGGAGGTTCGGGCGGCTCCTACGAGCAGTACTTC.

This chain joins TRBV21-1 and TRBJ1-5; TRBD1 was called by the table and not checked on the DNA. TRBV21-1 is a recognized pseudogene. The CDR3 totals 18 residues. CDR3 loop: CASSLWTGLYDSNQPQHF. The CDR3 region has the DNA TGTGCCAGCAGCCTCTGGACAGGGCTCTATGATAGCAATCAGCCCCAGCATTTT.

The genes are TRBV5-1 and TRBJ2-3, with TRBD2 identical over 9 bases. Germline values: CDR1 SGHRS, CDR2 YFSETQ. CDR3 size: 16 residues. Losses at the gene ends were 6 bases for V and 6 bases for J; bases not matched to a gene: 14. CDR3 sequence reads: CASNKGGLASSDTQYF. DNA for the CDR3: TGCGCCAGCAATAAGGGGGGACTAGCTAGTTCGGATACGCAGTATTTT.

This clone is a singleton in its sample. CDR3 nucleotides: TGTGCCAGCAGCTTGGTCGGGACAGCCTACGAGCAGTACTTC. This sequence encodes CASSLVGTAYEQYF. V is TRBV5-5 and J is TRBJ2-7, with 7 bases lining up with TRBD1. CDR3 length: 14 residues. Trimming at V came to 0 bases and at J to 2 bases, leaving 2 bases not matched to a gene. CDR1 and CDR2 from the germline V gene are SGHKS and YYEKEE (reference sequence). The complete variable domain, with remaining parts taken from reference TRBV5-5 and TRBJ2-7, reads DAGVTQSPTHLIKTRGQQVTLRCSPISGHKSVSWYQQVLGQGPQFIFQYYEKEERGRGNFPDRFSARQFPNYSSELNVNALLLGDSALYLCASSLVGTAYEQYFGPGTRLTVT.

The chain links TRBV6-6 to TRBJ2-1; 9 bases are shared with TRBD1. V shed 8 bases and J 9 bases; nucleotides not matched to a gene: 14. From germline, CDR1 is MNHNY and CDR2 SVGAGI (reference sequence). This CDR3 spans 15 amino acids. CDR3 region: CASSPTGGVSREQFF. In DNA form, the CDR3 reads TGTGCCAGCTCTCCTACAGGGGGCGTATCACGTGAGCAGTTCTTC.

The chain couples TRBV27 to TRBJ2-2; 9 nucleotides match TRBD1. V shed 5 bases, J shed 6 bases, and the junction held 4 bases outside the gene matches. Germline V gene sequence: CDR1 MNHEY, CDR2 SMNVEV (reference sequence). The CDR3 extends over 14 amino acids. The CDR3 loop reads CASSRTGVPGELFF. The CDR3 DNA is TGTGCCAGCAGTCGGACAGGGGTCCCCGGGGAGCTGTTTTTT.

The rearrangement links TRBV19 to TRBJ2-7; 9 bases line up with TRBD2. The CDR3 covers 14 residues. With V trimmed by 5 bases and J by 3 bases, 5 bases remained unmatched. Germline V lookup: CDR1 LNHDA, CDR2 SQIVND (reference sequence). CDR3 protein: CASSSIAGVYEQYF. CDR3 bases: TGTGCCAGTAGTTCGATAGCGGGAGTCTACGAGCAGTACTTC.

This clone was seen a few times. The chain couples TRBV5-6 to TRBJ2-7, with TRBD1 matching 9 bases. Per the germline V gene, CDR1 is SGHDT and CDR2 is YYEEEE. With 2 bases clipped from V and 7 bases from J, the junction kept 7 bases outside the gene matches. The CDR3 spans 14 residues. The CDR3 nucleotides are TGTGCCAGCAGCTTTGGGACAGGGATAGTAGAGCAGTACTTC. The encoded protein is CASSFGTGIVEQYF.

V usage is TRBV19 and J usage is TRBJ2-1, with a possible D match to TRBD2 (5 bases). V was shortened by 3 bases and J by 4 bases, with 7 bases between the two germline ends. Per the germline V gene, CDR1 is LNHDA and CDR2 is SQIVND (reference sequence). This CDR3 is 13 amino acids long. CDR3 coding DNA: TGTGCCAGTAGTATTGAGGGATACAATGAGCAGTTCTTC. It translates to CASSIEGYNEQFF.

The chain couples TRBV28 to TRBJ1-6, with D possibly TRBD1 on 6 matching bases. From germline, CDR1 is MDHEN and CDR2 SYDVKM. Trimming cost V 1 base and J 7 bases, with 14 bases left between them. This CDR3 has 16 residues. The CDR3 coding sequence is TGTGCCAGCAGTTTATCCACAGGGCCTGGGAATTCACCCCTCCACTTT. As protein: CASSLSTGPGNSPLHF.

This clone was counted once. J is TRBJ1-1 and V is TRBV7-9; 8 nucleotides match TRBD1. Germline CDR1 SEHNR, CDR2 FQNEAQ (reference sequence). CDR3 length equals 14 residues. V shed 6 bases, J shed 1 base, and the junction held 4 bases outside the gene matches. The CDR3 DNA sequence: TGTGCCAGCAGTCACAGGGGGGGGAACACTGAAGCTTTCTTT. Translated, it gives CASSHRGGNTEAFF.

The chain has TRBV6-5 and TRBJ2-3, with 8 nucleotides matching TRBD2. Germline V lookup: CDR1 MNHEY, CDR2 SVGAGI. Trimming took 6 bases from V and 7 from J; bases not matched to a gene: 9. The length of the CDR3 is 14 residues. This CDR3 reads CASSPAGGANTQYF. CDR3 sequence (DNA): TGTGCCAGCAGCCCCGCCGGGGGGGCAAATACGCAGTATTTT.

The V gene is TRBV5-1, the J gene TRBJ2-7; 7 bases are shared with TRBD2. V lost 0 bases and J lost 5; bases outside the gene matches: 8. This CDR3 has 15 amino acids. From germline, CDR1 is SGHRS and CDR2 YFSETQ. The CDR3 DNA reads TGCGCCAGCAGCTTGGGGGGCGGGAGATTAGACGAGCAGTACTTC. Residues: CASSLGGGRLDEQYF. Combining the CDR3 with reference TRBV5-1 and TRBJ2-7 gives the whole variable domain KAGVTQTPRYLIKTRGQQVTLSCSPISGHRSVSWYQQTPGQGLQFLFEYFSETQRNKGNFPGRFSGRQFSNSRSEMNVSTLELGDSALYLCASSLGGGRLDEQYFGPGTRLTVT.

V and J are TRBV28 and TRBJ2-7, with 7 bases fitting TRBD1. This CDR3 contains 17 residues. CDR1 and CDR2 (germline): MDHEN, SYDVKM. J was trimmed by 2 bases and V by 1 base; bases with no gene match: 11. The CDR3 region has the DNA TGTGCCAGCAGTTTATTCACCCTTGGGGACAGAACCTACGAGCAGTACTTC. Its protein is CASSLFTLGDRTYEQYF. The whole variable domain, filled in from reference TRBV28 and TRBJ2-7, reads DVKVTQSSRYLVKRTGEKVFLECVQDMDHENMFWYRQDPGLGLRLIYFSYDVKMKEKGDIPEGYSVSREKKERFSLILESASTNQTSMYLCASSLFTLGDRTYEQYFGPGTRLTVT.

The rearrangement uses TRBV6-5 and TRBJ2-5; 12 bases align to TRBD2. The J call may be incorrect, as the DNA end agrees better with TRBJ2-7. From germline, CDR1 is MNHEY and CDR2 SVGAGI. This CDR3 region has 15 residues. CDR3 DNA sequence: TGTGCCAGCAGAGACCGGACTAGCGGGGTCTACGAGCAGTACTTC. Translating it yields CASRDRTSGVYEQYF.